Shown below are 7 T cell receptor beta chains from a single sample sequenced in a study of T cells in Graves' hyperthyroidism and ophthalmopathy. Regions amplified from RNA transcripts were the TCR beta CDR3 regions. First-round RT-PCR targeting the TCR CDR3 was performed with the HTBI primer set. TCRdb re-called the multiplex PCR reads through MiXCR, storing one row per CDR3 protein. The data hold nearly 250,000 distinct CDR3 sequences, with less than 20% observed a single time. The sequencing input was blood. Every receptor here comes from a woman under 30 with Graves' ophthalmopathy.

This clonotype was seen many times. The rearrangement joins TRBV4-2 to TRBJ1-2; TRBD1 agrees at 8 bases. After removal of 3 bases from V and 6 bases from J, the junction contained 9 bases not matched to a gene. The germline gives CDR1 LGHNA, CDR2 YNFKEQ. The CDR3 sequence is 15 residues long. CDR3 coding DNA: TGTGCCAGCAGCCAGGGCACAGGGGGAGGGAATGGCTACACCTTC. It translates to CASSQGTGGGNGYTF.

Here the CDR3 reads CSARGTSGRTYEQYF. CDR3 bases: TGCAGTGCTAGAGGGACTAGCGGGAGAACCTACGAGCAGTACTTC. The genes are TRBV20-1 and TRBJ2-7; 13 nucleotides line up with TRBD2. Trimming cost V 1 base and J 2 bases; bases outside gene matches: 2. The germline gives CDR1 DFQATT, CDR2 SNEGSKA (reference sequence). This CDR3 region has 15 residues.

This clonotype was seen at least ten times. This rearrangement joins TRBV6-1 to TRBJ2-1; D is possibly TRBD1 (6 bases). CDR1 MNHNS and CDR2 SASEGT come from the germline V gene. The V end was cut by 4 bases, the J end by 5 bases, with 9 bases between. The CDR3 is 13 amino acids. CDR3 in DNA: TGTGCCAGCAGTGGATACAGGGACAATGAGCAGTTCTTC. Amino acids: CASSGYRDNEQFF.

This clonotype was recorded at least ten times. The chain links TRBV12-3 or TRBV12-4 to TRBJ2-2; D is undetermined. The length of the CDR3 is 16 residues. V lost 5 bases and J lost 2, with 15 bases in between. The CDR3 here is CASSAVLWRNTGELFF. For the CDR3, the DNA is TGTGCCAGCAGTGCAGTGTTATGGAGAAACACCGGGGAGCTGTTTTTT.

This clonotype appeared many times. The chain recombines TRBV9 with TRBJ1-1; no reliable D call. Germline CDR1 reads SGDLS; CDR2 reads YYNGEE. The length of the CDR3 is 14 residues. Trimming took off 0 bases at V and 1 base at J, with 7 bases between the two ends. The CDR3 nucleotides read TGTGCCAGCAGCGTAGGGTACGGGAACACTGAAGCTTTCTTT. Protein: CASSVGYGNTEAFF.

This clonotype showed up many times. An end of the junction does not agree with germline; a read error may underlie this. The chain carries TRBV2 and TRBJ1-2; D not resolved. Germline CDR1 is SNHLY and CDR2 is FYNNEI. This CDR3 contains 14 residues. CDR3 nucleotide sequence: TGTGCCAGCAGAGAAGCAACGACCAACTATGGCTACACCTTC. It encodes CASREATTNYGYTF. The full variable domain, its missing parts supplied by reference TRBV2 and TRBJ1-2, is EPEVTQTPSHQVTQMGQEVILRCVPISNHLYFYWYRQILGQKVEFLVSFYNNEISEKSEIFDDQFSVERPDGSNFTLKIRSTKLEDSAMYFCASREATTNYGYTFGSGTRLTVV.

The rearrangement joins TRBV12-3 or TRBV12-4 to TRBJ1-2, with no clear D. V lost 5 bases and J lost 4, with 14 bases in between. The CDR3 extends over 14 amino acids. CDR3 nucleotide sequence: TGTGCCAGCAGTCCCCGACTGGACTCCTATGGCTACACCTTC. Protein product: CASSPRLDSYGYTF.